This T cell receptor beta chain is from a study of blood T cells in healthy people across ages (dated by TCRdb to the mid-2010s). At the level of the whole study: In model experiments, template switching captured roughly one uniquely barcoded TCR beta cDNA molecule for every two T cells. To track age-related changes in TCR beta repertoire diversity, the study relied on deep sequencing normalized with unique cDNA molecular identifiers. The donors were split into four age groups: young (average 16 years), middle-aged (around 37), aged (about 62) and long-lived (approximately 80). To avoid experimental bias, donors of different ages were randomly spread across the sequencing lanes. Using the same blood draw, the study looked at two additional independent replicas of 1 million unique cDNA reads for two donors, one aged 18 to 29 and the other aged 80 or older. Points the paper makes about the study in general: As age increased, observed TCR beta diversity per million T cells dropped in a roughly linear way, and a significant reduction was already evident by age about 40. Bulk unsorted PBMC profiling prevented conclusive comparison of naive and antigen-experienced compartments. The CMV infection status of donors was not known, potentially confounding age-related changes in expanded clonotypes. Estimates of total diversity based on one million sequenced T cells were considered lower bounds and underestimates. Compared with the aged group, the long-lived group had more naive CD4+ T cells, fewer expanded clones and increased TCR diversity, a pattern suggesting age selection. There was a strong correlation between observed TCR beta diversity and the percentage of naive T cells measured by flow cytometry.

The method was 5' RACE. TCRdb lists the instrument as Illumina HiSeq 2500. A second roughly 7 to 11 cycle PCR used a sample-barcoded 5' primer and a J-beta primer mix. A unique molecular identifier was introduced onto each TCR beta cDNA molecule by a template-switch 5' adaptor carrying 12 random nucleotides. At least 3 million CDR3-containing paired-end reads were obtained from each sample. The Mint cDNA synthesis kit, primed by a TRBC-specific oligonucleotide, was used to synthesize first-strand cDNA from all RNA. Following uracil-DNA glycosylase treatment, all cDNA underwent a first 18-cycle PCR with the universal primers M1SS and BC2_uni_R. The paper's data handling went like this. For normalization, 1 million high-quality reads, each with a distinct molecular identifier, were randomly selected from each sample. Instead of being binned into consensus sequences, reads that shared molecular identifiers were thrown out. MiTCR, with a Q25 quality threshold and the strictest error-elimination algorithm, was used for CDR3 identification, clonotype clustering and error correction. A nonparametric unseen species model with Euler transformation was used to estimate lower-bound total TCR beta diversity. The public reads were reprocessed in TCRdb via fastp at Q25 and MiXCR, keeping in-frame beta chains. Entries that share a CDR3 protein sequence are merged under the most common genes and DNA. The V and J calls and clone size come from TCRdb's table, not from the authors' own analysis. This sample holds hundreds of thousands of distinct CDR3 sequences; around 31% were observed only once. Around 16% of the sample comes from the top ten.

In regard to this clonotype: Its antigen target is currently unknown. The junction differs from germline at one of its ends, possibly a read error.

From a lookup of the germline V gene, CDR1 and CDR2 are MDHEN and SYDVKM. The CDR3 goes from the cysteine to the phenylalanine over 17 residues. The entry retains the CDR3 DNA only, 51 bases that are in frame from base 1. The donors were some 39 Caucasian individuals from Russia, aged roughly 6 to 95 years, who were systemically healthy. Each donor gave 8 to 10 milliliters of peripheral blood, drawn into EDTA-treated Vacutainer tubes. PBMCs were isolated by Ficoll-Paque density-gradient centrifugation, with at least 7 million obtained per sample. Total RNA, at least 6 micrograms per sample, was extracted from PBMCs with Trizol reagent. For every donor, an aliquot of PBMCs went through flow cytometry to measure the percentages of naive CD45RAhigh/CD27high T cells.

Here the chain combines TRBV28 and TRBJ2-7; there is no confident call for the D gene. What was sequenced was blood. This clonotype originated in a woman of 80 years or more in good health. The CDR3 region reads CASSLPMARRKYNERYF. The nucleotide sequence reads as follows: TGTGCCAGCAGTTTACCCATGGCTCGAAGGAAGTACAATGAGCGGTACTTC.